A single sample gave rise to the 15 T cell receptor beta chains below, sequenced in a study of T cell changes during pregnancy in multiple sclerosis. Some clones are missing from TCRdb's copy, which holds only in-frame ones; the method was immunoSEQ multiplex PCR. The data show approximately 70,000 clones, around 90% seen once. The sequencing used peripheral blood, collected in the first trimester of pregnancy. The receptors here all came from a female donor in good health, enrolled as a control in a pregnancy study.

The rearrangement links TRBV5-1 to TRBJ2-7; 7 bases are shared with TRBD2. From germline, CDR1 is SGHRS and CDR2 YFSETQ. Trimming cost V 0 bases and J 6 bases; bases outside gene matches: 6. There are 14 residues in the CDR3. CDR3 nucleotides: TGCGCCAGCAGCTTGGGAACTAGCGTAGGCGAGCAGTACTTC. Protein: CASSLGTSVGEQYF.

The V gene is TRBV18, the J gene TRBJ1-4, with 9 nucleotides matching TRBD1. Trimming took 3 bases from V and 6 from J; bases not matched to a gene: 8. Germline assignment: CDR1 KGHSH and CDR2 LQKENI. The CDR3 spans 16 residues. The CDR3 region is CASSPTTGQGDEKLFF. The CDR3 DNA sequence: TGTGCCAGCTCACCTACTACGGGACAGGGAGATGAAAAACTGTTTTTT.

In its sample, this clone was seen once. V usage is TRBV5-1 and J usage is TRBJ2-1, with 7 positions matching TRBD2. Losses at the gene ends were 6 bases for V and 5 bases for J; bases not matched to a gene: 14. Germline assignment: CDR1 SGHRS and CDR2 YFSETQ. CDR3 length: 16 residues. The CDR3 protein is CASIPTAAGNNNEQFF. The CDR3 coding sequence is TGCGCCAGCATCCCCACCGCAGCGGGAAATAACAATGAGCAGTTCTTC.

The V and J genes are TRBV19 and TRBJ2-1; 9 bases agree with TRBD1. The germline V gene encodes CDR1 LNHDA and CDR2 SQIVND (reference sequence). The CDR3 is made up of 14 amino acids. After removal of 8 bases from V and 9 bases from J, the junction contained 11 bases not matched to a gene. The CDR3 sequence: CASGLGQGVGEQFF. CDR3 nucleotide sequence: TGTGCCAGTGGACTGGGACAGGGAGTTGGTGAGCAGTTCTTC.

The V gene is TRBV6-1, the J gene TRBJ1-5; D perhaps matches TRBD1 (5 bases). CDR1 and CDR2 (germline): MNHNS, SASEGT. The CDR3 sequence is 13 residues long. V was clipped by 4 bases and J by 5 bases, with 9 bases between them. The CDR3: CASSAGWDQPQHF. Written as DNA, the CDR3 is TGTGCCAGCAGTGCAGGGTGGGATCAGCCCCAGCATTTT.

The rearrangement uses TRBV7-9 and TRBJ2-7, with D possibly TRBD2 on 5 matching bases. Germline CDR1 reads SEHNR; CDR2 reads FQNEAQ (reference sequence). Trimming cost V 6 bases and J 4 bases, with 13 bases left between them. This CDR3 region has 13 residues. As DNA, the CDR3 is TGTGCCAGCAGGAGGGAAGGGTCTTACGAGCAGTACTTC. It is translated as CASRREGSYEQYF. Based on the CDR3 plus reference TRBV7-9 and TRBJ2-7, the full variable domain is DTGVSQNPRHKITKRGQNVTFRCDPISEHNRLYWYRQTLGQGPEFLTYFQNEAQLEKSRLLSDRFSAERPKGSFSTLEIQRTEQGDSAMYLCASRREGSYEQYFGPGTRLTVT.

The V call is TRBV27, the J call TRBJ2-7; perhaps TRBD1 as D (6 bases). Trimming took off 6 bases at V and 1 base at J, with 16 bases between the two ends. Germline values: CDR1 MNHEY, CDR2 SMNVEV (reference sequence). This CDR3 spans 15 amino acids. CDR3: CASRPRGAISYEQYF. The CDR3 DNA is TGTGCCAGCAGGCCCAGGGGCGCAATATCCTACGAGCAGTACTTC.

The chain joins TRBV6-6 to TRBJ2-5; a weak D match, TRBD2 (6 bases). V was shortened by 2 bases and J by 4 bases, with 17 bases between the two germline ends. There are 16 residues in the CDR3. Germline values: CDR1 MNHNY, CDR2 SVGAGI (reference sequence). In DNA form, the CDR3 reads TGTGCCAGCAGTTACCCGCTGACCGGGAGAGGAGAGACCCAGTACTTC. The encoded protein is CASSYPLTGRGETQYF.

This clone was seen more than once but under ten times. This rearrangement joins TRBV15 to TRBJ2-1; D perhaps matches TRBD2 (5 bases). Germline CDR1 is LNHNV and CDR2 is YYDKDF (reference sequence). The V gene lost 3 bases and the J gene lost 5 bases, with 14 bases spanning the gap. The CDR3 consists of 15 residues. The CDR3 sequence: CATSSPPSGHNEQFF. CDR3 coding DNA: TGTGCCACCAGCAGTCCGCCGAGCGGTCACAATGAGCAGTTCTTC. The full variable domain, in which reference TRBV15 and TRBJ2-1 provide the parts outside the CDR3, is DAMVIQNPRYQVTQFGKPVTLSCSQTLNHNVMYWYQQKSSQAPKLLFHYYDKDFNNEADTPDNFQSRRPNTSFCFLDIRSPGLGDTAMYLCATSSPPSGHNEQFFGPGTRLTVL.

The V call is TRBV5-6, the J call TRBJ1-5; a weak D match, TRBD1 (6 bases). The CDR3 consists of 15 residues. V was pared by 2 bases and J by 0 bases, with 9 bases between. CDR1 SGHDT and CDR2 YYEEEE come from the germline V gene. The CDR3 spells CASSLRDISNQPQHF. CDR3 DNA sequence: TGTGCCAGCAGCTTAAGGGACATTAGCAATCAGCCCCAGCATTTT.

This clone came up once. This sequence joins TRBV18 and TRBJ2-1, with 11 bases matching TRBD2. The CDR3 consists of 18 residues. Germline loops: CDR1 KGHSH, CDR2 LQKENI. J lost 7 bases, V lost 4 bases, and 15 bases had no gene match. For the CDR3, the DNA is TGTGCCAGCTCACGCCTAGCGGGAGGACGTCGAGAGTGGAATGAGCAGTTCTTC. Its translation: CASSRLAGGRREWNEQFF. Full variable domain (missing parts from reference TRBV18 and TRBJ2-1): NAGVMQNPRHLVRRRGQEARLRCSPMKGHSHVYWYRQLPEEGLKFMVYLQKENIIDESGMPKERFSAEFPKEGPSILRIQQVVRGDSAAYFCASSRLAGGRREWNEQFFGPGTRLTVL.

V usage is TRBV6-4 and J usage is TRBJ2-5; D perhaps matches TRBD2 (5 bases). The germline V gene has CDR1 MRHNA and CDR2 SNTAGT. The CDR3 totals 12 residues. Deletions cut 9 bases from V and 5 bases from J, with 13 bases between. In nucleotides, the CDR3 is TGTGCCAGAGCCCCGGGATTCGAGACCCAGTACTTC. This gives the protein CARAPGFETQYF.

The V and J genes are TRBV4-1 and TRBJ2-3; 14 bases line up with TRBD2. The V segment lost 3 bases and the J segment 3 bases; nucleotides outside the gene matches: 5. Germline CDR1 MGHRA, CDR2 YSYEKL. The CDR3 runs to 17 residues. The CDR3 spells CASSQGGLAGGTDTQYF. CDR3 nucleotide sequence: TGCGCCAGCAGCCAGGGAGGACTAGCGGGAGGTACAGATACGCAGTATTTT.

The chain recombines TRBV5-1 with TRBJ1-1; possibly TRBD1 for D (6 bases). Trimming left V 0 bases short and J 4 bases short, with 10 bases between. This CDR3 spans 14 amino acids. Germline lookup yields CDR1 SGHRS and CDR2 YFSETQ. The DNA of the CDR3 is TGCGCCAGCAGCTTGGCACAGGGTCGCACTGAAGCTTTCTTT. Translating it yields CASSLAQGRTEAFF.

This rearrangement joins TRBV4-1 to TRBJ2-1; TRBD2 matches 11 bases. This CDR3 is 17 amino acids long. V was clipped by 0 bases and J by 6 bases; unmatched bases: 7. Germline loops: CDR1 MGHRA, CDR2 YSYEKL. The CDR3 reads CASSQDSKLAGANEQFF. CDR3 sequence (DNA): TGCGCCAGCAGCCAAGATTCTAAACTAGCGGGAGCCAATGAGCAGTTCTTC.